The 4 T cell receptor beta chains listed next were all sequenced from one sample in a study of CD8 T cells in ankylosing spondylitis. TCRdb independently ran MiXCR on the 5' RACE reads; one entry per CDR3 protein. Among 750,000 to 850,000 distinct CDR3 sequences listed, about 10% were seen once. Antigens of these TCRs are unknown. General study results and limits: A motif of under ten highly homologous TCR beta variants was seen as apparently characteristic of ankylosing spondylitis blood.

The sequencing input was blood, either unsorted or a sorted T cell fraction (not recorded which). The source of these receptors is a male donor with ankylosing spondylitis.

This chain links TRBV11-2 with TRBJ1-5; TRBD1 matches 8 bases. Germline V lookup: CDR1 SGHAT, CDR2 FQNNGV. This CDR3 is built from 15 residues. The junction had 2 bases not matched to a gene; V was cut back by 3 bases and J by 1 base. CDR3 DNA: TGTGCCAGCAGCTTGGGACAGGAGAGCAATCAGCCCCAGCATTTT. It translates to CASSLGQESNQPQHF. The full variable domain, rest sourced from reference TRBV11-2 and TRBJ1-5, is EAGVAQSPRYKIIEKRQSVAFWCNPISGHATLYWYQQILGQGPKLLIQFQNNGVVDDSQLPKDRFSAERLKGVDSTLKIQPAKLEDSAVYLCASSLGQESNQPQHFGDGTRLSIL.

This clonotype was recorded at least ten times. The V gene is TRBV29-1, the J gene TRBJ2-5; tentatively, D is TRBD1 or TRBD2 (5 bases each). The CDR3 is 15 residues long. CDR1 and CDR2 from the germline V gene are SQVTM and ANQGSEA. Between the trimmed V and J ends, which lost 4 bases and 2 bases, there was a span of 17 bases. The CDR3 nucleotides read TGCAGCGTTGTTGGGGGAGAAGGGCTACAAGAGACCCAGTACTTC. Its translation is CSVVGGEGLQETQYF.

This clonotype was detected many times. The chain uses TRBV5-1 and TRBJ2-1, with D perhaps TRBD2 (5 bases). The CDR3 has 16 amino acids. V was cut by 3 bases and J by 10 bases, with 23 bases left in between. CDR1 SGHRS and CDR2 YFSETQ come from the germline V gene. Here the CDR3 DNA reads TGCGCCAGCAGCTCCGGGCGGGCTGCCTCAGAAAGGGAGCAGTTCTTC. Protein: CASSSGRAASEREQFF.

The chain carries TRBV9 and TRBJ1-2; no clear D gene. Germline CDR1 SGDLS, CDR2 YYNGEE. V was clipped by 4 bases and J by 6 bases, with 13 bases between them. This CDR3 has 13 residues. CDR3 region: CASSPHNGNGYTF. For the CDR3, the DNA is TGTGCCAGCAGCCCCCATAACGGTAATGGCTACACCTTC.